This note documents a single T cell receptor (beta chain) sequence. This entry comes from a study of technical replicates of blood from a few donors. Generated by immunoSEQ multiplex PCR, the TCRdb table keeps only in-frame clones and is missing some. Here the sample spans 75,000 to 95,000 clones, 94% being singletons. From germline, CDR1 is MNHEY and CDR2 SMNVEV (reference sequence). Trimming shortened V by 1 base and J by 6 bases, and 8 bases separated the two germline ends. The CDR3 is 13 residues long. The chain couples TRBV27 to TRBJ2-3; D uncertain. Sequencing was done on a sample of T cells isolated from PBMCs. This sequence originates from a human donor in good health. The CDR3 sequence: CASSLFHPDTQYF. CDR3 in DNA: TGTGCCAGCAGTTTATTTCATCCCGATACGCAGTATTTT.